The 31 T cell receptor beta chains given below trace back to one sample, sequenced in a study of shared clonotypes between healthy human individuals. Using immunoSEQ multiplex PCR, the repertoire was profiled, and TCRdb retains in-frame clones only, with some absent. The top ten hold 0.13% of the sample, which has some 2.1 million clones, roughly 94% seen once. Sequencing used naive CD4+ T cells sorted from blood. The subset was: CD45RA+ positively selected. All receptors derive from a man aged 18 to 30 in good health.

The chain joins TRBV27 to TRBJ1-6; 8 nucleotides match TRBD1. Per germline, CDR1 MNHEY and CDR2 SMNVEV (reference sequence). This CDR3 spans 13 amino acids. With 5 bases clipped from V and 14 bases from J, the junction kept 8 bases outside the gene matches. The CDR3 loop reads CASSPPGGLTLHF. The DNA of the CDR3 is TGTGCCAGCAGTCCCCCAGGGGGCCTCACCCTCCACTTT.

With respect to this clone: The same CDR3 also results from other DNA sequences found in this sample. The rearrangement joins TRBV28 to TRBJ1-2, with D unclear. Trimming cost V 4 bases and J 4 bases, with 4 bases left between them. Germline CDR1 is MDHEN and CDR2 is SYDVKM. This CDR3 has 11 residues. The CDR3 reads CASSSPYGYTF. The CDR3, as DNA: TGTGCCAGCAGTTCTCCCTATGGCTACACCTTC.

This chain uses TRBV5-6 with TRBJ1-5; D perhaps matches TRBD1 (5 bases). CDR3 size: 12 residues. V dropped 2 bases and J dropped 8 bases, with 8 bases sitting between them. Looked up from germline, CDR1 is SGHDT and CDR2 is YYEEEE. The CDR3 protein is CASSFWGKPQHF. CDR3 DNA sequence: TGTGCCAGCAGCTTCTGGGGCAAGCCCCAGCATTTT.

This clone was detected once. At the DNA level, this CDR3 is encoded by other sequences in the same sample as well. This chain uses TRBV6-5 with TRBJ1-3; TRBD1 is a possible D gene (5 bases). The germline V gene encodes CDR1 MNHEY and CDR2 SVGAGI. This CDR3 region has 16 residues. V dropped 2 bases and J dropped 0 bases, with 11 bases sitting between them. The CDR3 protein is CASSYTGQTSGNTIYF. In DNA form, the CDR3 reads TGTGCCAGCAGTTACACGGGGCAAACCTCTGGAAACACCATATATTTT.

This sequence joins TRBV30 and TRBJ2-3; weak D call: TRBD1 (5 bases). The germline V and J ends were trimmed by 1 base and 0 bases, with 8 bases remaining between them. CDR3 length: 14 amino acids. From germline, CDR1 is GTSNPN and CDR2 SVGIG (reference sequence). This CDR3 is CAWSATVSTDTQYF. The CDR3, as DNA: TGTGCCTGGAGTGCGACAGTGAGCACAGATACGCAGTATTTT.

The V gene is TRBV7-2, the J gene TRBJ1-1; D gene ambiguous. V was clipped by 2 bases and J by 10 bases, with 17 bases between them. The CDR3 length is 14 residues. Germline assignment: CDR1 SGHTA and CDR2 FQGNSA. In nucleotides, the CDR3 is TGTGCCAGCAGCTTATTGGCAGGCCCATTCGGAGCTTTCTTT. Protein product: CASSLLAGPFGAFF.

The genes are TRBV30 and TRBJ2-1, with D tentatively TRBD2 (6 bases). The V gene lost 0 bases and the J gene lost 0 bases, with 12 bases spanning the gap. CDR1 and CDR2 from the germline V gene are GTSNPN and SVGIG (reference sequence). This CDR3 region has 16 residues. The CDR3 sequence: CAWSVERVGSYNEQFF. For the CDR3, the DNA is TGTGCCTGGAGTGTAGAGCGGGTAGGCTCCTACAATGAGCAGTTCTTC.

This clone was detected only once. With a much larger clone just one base away, this may be a read error. Other DNA sequences in the sample encode the same CDR3. The rearrangement uses TRBV20-1 and TRBJ2-5, with D perhaps TRBD2 (5 bases). The CDR3 runs 11 residues. V lost 2 bases to trimming and J lost 4 bases, with 5 bases between them. Germline V lookup: CDR1 DFQATT, CDR2 SNEGSKA (reference sequence). The CDR3 region is CSARRGETQYF. The CDR3 DNA is TGCAGTGCTAGACGGGGAGAGACCCAGTACTTC.

The chain carries TRBV9 and TRBJ2-5; no clear D. CDR1 is SGDLS and CDR2 is YYNGEE in the germline V gene. Trimming pared 3 bases from V and 5 bases from J, leaving 11 bases between. The CDR3 is 13 amino acids. The CDR3: CASSGRPWETQYF. DNA for the CDR3: TGTGCCAGCAGCGGACGCCCTTGGGAGACCCAGTACTTC.

The rearrangement uses TRBV30 and TRBJ2-1; 7 nucleotides match TRBD1. Germline CDR1 GTSNPN, CDR2 SVGIG (reference sequence). V dropped 0 bases and J dropped 7; count of bases not matched to a gene: 6. CDR3 length: 14 amino acids. The CDR3 loop reads CAWSVGTGENEQFF. The DNA of the CDR3 is TGTGCCTGGAGTGTAGGTACAGGGGAGAATGAGCAGTTCTTC.

This chain connects TRBV4-3 to TRBJ2-7, with a possible D match to TRBD1 (5 bases). CDR1 and CDR2 from the germline V gene are LGHNA and YSLEER. V lost 1 base to trimming and J lost 4 bases, with 14 bases between them. The CDR3 consists of 15 residues. In DNA form, the CDR3 reads TGCGCCAGCAGCCAAGTCCGAACAGGTGATTACGAGCAGTACTTC. It encodes CASSQVRTGDYEQYF.

The CDR3 coding sequence is TGTGCCAGCAGGAAGACCGAGGCAGGGACGGGAGAGCAGTACTTC. As protein: CASRKTEAGTGEQYF. The chain joins TRBV11-2 to TRBJ2-7; D may correspond to TRBD1 or TRBD2 (5 bases each). The CDR3 extends over 15 amino acids. V lost 6 bases and J lost 7, with 22 bases in between. The V gene's germline CDR1 is SGHAT and CDR2 FQNNGV.

The chain has TRBV6-5 and TRBJ1-2, with TRBD1 matching 10 bases. Germline trimming cut 2 bases from V and 12 bases from J; bases unmatched to any gene: 3. CDR3 size: 12 residues. Germline-derived CDR1 and CDR2 are MNHEY and SVGAGI. This chain's CDR3 is CASSYGDRGHTF. CDR3 nucleotides: TGTGCCAGCAGTTACGGGGACAGGGGACACACCTTC.

The chain carries TRBV5-6 and TRBJ2-7; D is ambiguous. V was cut by 3 bases and J by 2 bases, with 12 bases left in between. Per germline, CDR1 SGHDT and CDR2 YYEEEE. The CDR3 has 14 residues. CDR3 nucleotides: TGTGCCAGCAGCTCGGGCCAGAAAACCTACGAGCAGTACTTC. Translating it yields CASSSGQKTYEQYF.

On this clone: The same CDR3 can be traced to other DNA sequences in this sample. This chain connects TRBV10-3 to TRBJ2-3; D is unclear. CDR1 is ENHRY and CDR2 is SYGVKD in the germline V gene. Trimming left V 5 bases short and J 0 bases short, with 3 bases between. This CDR3 has 12 amino acids. CDR3 bases: TGTGCCATCAGTACCAGCACAGATACGCAGTATTTT. As protein: CAISTSTDTQYF.

The V gene is TRBV19, the J gene TRBJ2-7, with D perhaps matching TRBD2 (6 bases). V was trimmed by 3 bases and J by 3 bases, leaving 12 bases between them. From germline, CDR1 is LNHDA and CDR2 SQIVND (reference sequence). The length of the CDR3 is 14 residues. The CDR3 spells CASSMRGISYEQYF. The CDR3 DNA reads as TGTGCCAGTAGTATGCGGGGTATAAGCTACGAGCAGTACTTC.

V and J are TRBV9 and TRBJ2-2; 10 bases agree with TRBD2. This CDR3 spans 17 amino acids. Trimming cost V 5 bases and J 6 bases; bases outside gene matches: 13. Germline V gene data show CDR1 as SGDLS and CDR2 as YYNGEE. CDR3 sequence: CASSEWLAGVGAGELFF. In DNA, the CDR3 is TGTGCCAGCAGTGAGTGGCTAGCGGGAGTCGGAGCCGGGGAGCTGTTTTTT.

As concerns this clone: The same CDR3 also results from other DNA sequences found in this sample. V is TRBV6-1 and J is TRBJ1-3; no reliable D call. The germline gives CDR1 MNHNS, CDR2 SASEGT. Trimming removed 2 bases from V and 4 bases from J, with 6 bases in between. The CDR3 loop spans 13 amino acids. CDR3 in DNA: TGTGCCAGCAGTGAAACAGCCGGAAACACCATATATTTT. It encodes CASSETAGNTIYF.

This chain joins TRBV29-1 and TRBJ1-2; 7 nucleotides align to TRBD1. Losses at the gene ends were 6 bases for V and 11 bases for J; bases not matched to a gene: 15. CDR3 size: 13 residues. Germline V lookup: CDR1 SQVTM, CDR2 ANQGSEA. The CDR3 DNA reads TGCAGCGTCTCTGGGACAGCCACACGGAAGTACACCTTC. Translating gives CSVSGTATRKYTF.

This clone has just one count. The V and J genes are TRBV18 and TRBJ2-7; 7 nucleotides match TRBD2. The CDR3 is 12 amino acids. In germline, CDR1 is KGHSH, CDR2 LQKENI. After removal of 6 bases from V and 3 bases from J, the junction contained 2 bases not matched to a gene. CDR3 sequence: CASSLADYEQYF. CDR3 bases: TGTGCCAGCTCGCTAGCGGACTACGAGCAGTACTTC.

This clone was recorded a few times. Other DNA variants within this sample encode the same CDR3. J is TRBJ1-5 and V is TRBV6-1; weak D call: TRBD1 (6 bases). CDR1 is MNHNS and CDR2 is SASEGT in the germline V gene. The CDR3 is 14 amino acids. Deletions cut 6 bases from V and 3 bases from J, with 12 bases between. The CDR3 loop is CASSDTGFNQPQHF. The CDR3 region has the DNA TGTGCCAGCAGCGATACAGGGTTCAATCAGCCCCAGCATTTT.

This chain links TRBV5-4 with TRBJ2-3, with 8 nucleotides matching TRBD1. Germline assignment: CDR1 SGHNT and CDR2 YYREEE (reference sequence). CDR3 length: 13 amino acids. Trimming took 5 bases from V and 12 from J; bases not matched to a gene: 11. The CDR3 loop reads CASSSYFDRGQYF. Here the CDR3 DNA reads TGTGCCAGCAGTTCCTACTTCGACAGGGGCCAGTATTTT.

The genes are TRBV30 and TRBJ1-4, with TRBD1 as a possible D gene (6 bases). There are 15 residues in the CDR3. Trimming stripped 0 bases from V and 5 bases from J, with 13 bases between. The V gene's germline CDR1 is GTSNPN and CDR2 SVGIG (reference sequence). CDR3 protein: CAWSVQTGRNEKLFF. CDR3 DNA sequence: TGTGCCTGGAGTGTACAAACAGGGAGAAATGAAAAACTGTTTTTT.

The chain couples TRBV6-1 to TRBJ2-7, with unresolved D. The CDR3 has 8 amino acids. Germline-derived CDR1 and CDR2 are MNHNS and SASEGT. Trimming removed 8 bases from V and 4 bases from J, with 0 bases in between. The CDR3 DNA reads as TGTGCCAGCTACGAGCAGTACTTC. Its translation is CASYEQYF.

This chain links TRBV4-1 with TRBJ2-5, with TRBD2 as a possible D gene (6 bases). Germline CDR1 is MGHRA and CDR2 is YSYEKL. Trimming shortened V by 4 bases and J by 3 bases, and 15 bases separated the two germline ends. This CDR3 spans 15 amino acids. The DNA for the CDR3 is TGCGCCAGCAGCCCAGCGGCTAGCGCCAAAGAGACCCAGTACTTC. Translating gives CASSPAASAKETQYF.

Comments on this clone: Other DNA sequences in the same sample also yield this CDR3. The rearrangement uses TRBV2 and TRBJ2-5, with TRBD1 matching over 7 bases. Germline trimming cut 6 bases from V and 5 bases from J; bases unmatched to any gene: 3. CDR1 is SNHLY, CDR2 FYNNEI, per germline. This CDR3 is built from 12 residues. CDR3: CASSDREETQYF. The CDR3 nucleotides read TGTGCCAGCAGCGACAGGGAGGAGACCCAGTACTTC. The full variable domain, its missing parts supplied by reference TRBV2 and TRBJ2-5, is EPEVTQTPSHQVTQMGQEVILRCVPISNHLYFYWYRQILGQKVEFLVSFYNNEISEKSEIFDDQFSVERPDGSNFTLKIRSTKLEDSAMYFCASSDREETQYFGPGTRLLVL.

The J gene is TRBJ2-7, the V gene TRBV6-1; 11 bases agree with TRBD2. V shed 3 bases and J 4 bases; nucleotides not matched to a gene: 5. CDR3 length: 15 residues. From germline, CDR1 is MNHNS and CDR2 SASEGT. CDR3 in DNA: TGTGCCAGCAGTGATCGCCTAGCGGGGGGTTACGAGCAGTACTTC. Its translation: CASSDRLAGGYEQYF.

The chain links TRBV30 to TRBJ2-3; TRBD2 agrees at 9 bases. The CDR3 loop spans 17 amino acids. Germline V CDR1 and CDR2: GTSNPN, SVGIG (reference sequence). With 0 bases clipped from V and 6 bases from J, the junction kept 13 bases outside the gene matches. CDR3 sequence reads: CAWSVQKVAGGGDTQYF. The CDR3 DNA reads TGTGCCTGGAGTGTACAAAAGGTGGCGGGAGGGGGGGATACGCAGTATTTT. The whole variable domain, filled in from reference TRBV30 and TRBJ2-3, reads SQTIHQWPATLVQPVGSPLSLECTVEGTSNPNLYWYRQAAGRGLQLLFYSVGIGQISSEVPQNLSASRPQDRQFILSSKKLLLSDSGFYLCAWSVQKVAGGGDTQYFGPGTRLTVL.

The CDR3 here is CASSPFLAVTRNNEQFF. The CDR3 nucleotides are TGTGCCAGCAGCCCCTTTCTAGCCGTGACACGTAACAATGAGCAGTTCTTC. The chain couples TRBV11-2 to TRBJ2-1; D possibly corresponds to TRBD2 (5 bases). V lost 5 bases to trimming and J lost 5 bases, with 22 bases between them. The CDR3 runs to 17 residues. Germline V CDR1 and CDR2: SGHAT, FQNNGV. Combining the CDR3 with reference TRBV11-2 and TRBJ2-1 gives the whole variable domain EAGVAQSPRYKIIEKRQSVAFWCNPISGHATLYWYQQILGQGPKLLIQFQNNGVVDDSQLPKDRFSAERLKGVDSTLKIQPAKLEDSAVYLCASSPFLAVTRNNEQFFGPGTRLTVL.

The rearrangement joins TRBV6-6 to TRBJ2-1; unclear D gene. The V end was cut by 1 base, the J end by 9 bases, with 10 bases between. CDR1 is MNHNY, CDR2 SVGAGI, per germline (reference sequence). This CDR3 comprises 13 residues. The CDR3 coding sequence is TGTGCCAGCAGTTACTTGACTCTGGGTGAGCAGTTCTTC. Protein sequence: CASSYLTLGEQFF.

As for this clone: This same CDR3 is encoded by further DNA sequences in the sample. The chain uses TRBV30 and TRBJ2-3; TRBD2 matches at 7 bases. Germline V gene lookup returns CDR1 GTSNPN and CDR2 SVGIG (reference sequence). This CDR3 contains 15 residues. J was trimmed by 0 bases and V by 0 bases; bases with no gene match: 3. The CDR3 spells CAWSVGGGSTDTQYF. The CDR3, as DNA: TGTGCCTGGAGTGTCGGCGGGGGAAGCACAGATACGCAGTATTTT.